This TCR beta chain derives from a study of PD-L1 blockade in urothelial cancer. Looking at the study overall: Men with urothelial cancer arising in the bladder made up about nine tenths of the roughly 29 patients. It was at 3 weeks (second dose) and 6 weeks after treatment start that blood was analyzed.

Generated by immunoSEQ multiplex PCR, the TCRdb table keeps only in-frame clones and is missing some. The sample has 50,000 or so clones; about 90% are singletons. The cohort comprised individuals with locally advanced or metastatic urothelial carcinoma. Study-wide results and caveats: Tumor-associated TCR clones expanded more in blood at 3 weeks in patients with durable benefit.

The CDR3 is 13 residues long. Germline loops: CDR1 MNHEY, CDR2 SVGAGI. V dropped 8 bases and J dropped 2 bases, with 13 bases sitting between them. Points on this clone: Its antigen is unknown.

This receptor was identified in a man aged 55 to 69 with urothelial cancer. This rearrangement joins TRBV6-5 to TRBJ2-7, with a possible D match to TRBD2 (5 bases). This material consisted of PBMCs, taken around atezolizumab (anti-PD-L1) treatment. CDR3 bases: TGTGCCAGCGGGTCGGAGGCCACCTACGAGCAGTACTTC. Encoded protein: CASGSEATYEQYF.